Following are 27 T cell receptor beta chains from one sample sequenced in a study of Ad26.COV2.S vaccination and SARS-CoV-2 variants. Here immunoSEQ multiplex PCR was the method, and the copy in TCRdb shows in-frame clones only, minus some. Altogether about 350,000 clones are present, approximately 86% being singletons, with the ten largest covering about 10%. Sample treatment: approximately 18 received Ad26.COV2.S at low or high dose, single or two shots; about 5 received placebo; per-sample allocation not given. The samples date from day 63 after the first vaccine or placebo injection. Source: peripheral blood, taken in a trial of Ad26.COV2.S vaccine versus placebo. The receptors originated from a person aged 18 to 59 who received the Ad26.COV2.S COVID-19 vaccine or a placebo.

This chain links TRBV7-3 with TRBJ2-1; D might be TRBD2 (5 bases). The V gene's germline CDR1 is SGHTA and CDR2 FQGTGA. The CDR3 consists of 18 residues. Trimming shortened V by 2 bases and J by 0 bases, and 17 bases separated the two germline ends. The CDR3 protein is CASSLRGGDQSSYNEQFF. The CDR3 nucleotides are TGTGCCAGCAGCTTACGGGGTGGTGACCAGAGCTCCTACAATGAGCAGTTCTTC.

This rearrangement joins TRBV27 to TRBJ2-3; TRBD2 agrees at 11 bases. V shed 4 bases and J 5 bases; nucleotides not matched to a gene: 2. The CDR3 consists of 14 residues. The germline gives CDR1 MNHEY, CDR2 SMNVEV (reference sequence). The CDR3 loop is CASSSLAGVDTQYF. CDR3 bases: TGTGCCAGCAGTTCACTAGCGGGAGTAGATACGCAGTATTTT.

This clone was detected a few times. The V call is TRBV4-3, the J call TRBJ1-2, with D maybe TRBD1 (5 bases). The CDR3 spans 16 residues. Deletions cut 4 bases from V and 3 bases from J, with 18 bases between. The germline CDR1 and CDR2 sequences are LGHNA and YSLEER. CDR3 protein: CASSPREAGKYYGYTF. The DNA of the CDR3 is TGCGCCAGCAGCCCCAGGGAGGCCGGGAAATACTATGGCTACACCTTC.

V usage is TRBV28 and J usage is TRBJ1-1; D ambiguous. Trimming pared 3 bases from V and 4 bases from J, leaving 9 bases between. The germline V gene has CDR1 MDHEN and CDR2 SYDVKM. This CDR3 is 13 amino acids long. This chain's CDR3 is CASSFLMGTEAFF. Written as DNA, the CDR3 is TGTGCCAGCAGTTTTCTAATGGGCACTGAAGCTTTCTTT.

The gene calls are TRBV21-1 and TRBJ1-5; TRBD1, as called in the table, went unchecked against the DNA. TRBV21-1 represents a pseudogene. The CDR3 extends over 17 amino acids. The CDR3 nucleotides are TGTGCCAGCAGCAAAGGTATCCGGACAGGGGAAAATCAGCCCCAGCATTTT. Translation: CASSKGIRTGENQPQHF.

The gene calls are TRBV6-1 and TRBJ1-5; possible D gene TRBD1, 5 bases. The CDR3 totals 15 residues. CDR1 and CDR2 (germline): MNHNS, SASEGT. Trimming pared 0 bases from V and 4 bases from J, leaving 10 bases between. The CDR3 DNA sequence: TGTGCCAGCAGTGAAGCGGGGGGGGAAAATCAGCCCCAGCATTTT. Amino acids: CASSEAGGENQPQHF.

V gene TRBV9 combines with J gene TRBJ1-5, with D possibly matching TRBD1 (5 bases). In germline, CDR1 is SGDLS, CDR2 YYNGEE. This CDR3 region has 15 residues. Trimming shortened V by 4 bases and J by 3 bases, and 14 bases separated the two germline ends. In DNA form, the CDR3 reads TGTGCCAGCAGCCCTAGCGGACACCTCAATCAGCCCCAGCATTTT. It is translated as CASSPSGHLNQPQHF. The full variable domain, in which reference TRBV9 and TRBJ1-5 provide the parts outside the CDR3, is DSGVTQTPKHLITATGQRVTLRCSPRSGDLSVYWYQQSLDQGLQFLIQYYNGEERAKGNILERFSAQQFPDLHSELNLSSLELGDSALYFCASSPSGHLNQPQHFGDGTRLSIL.

The chain joins TRBV4-1 to TRBJ2-1; D is perhaps TRBD2 (6 bases). The V end was cut by 2 bases, the J end by 3 bases, with 14 bases between. Germline CDR1 and CDR2: MGHRA and YSYEKL. The CDR3 loop spans 16 amino acids. The CDR3 sequence is CASSQPREKRYNEQFF. CDR3 bases: TGCGCCAGCAGCCAACCACGGGAGAAGCGCTACAATGAGCAGTTCTTC.

The chain links TRBV6-6 to TRBJ2-1, with 14 positions matching TRBD2. The CDR3 runs 15 residues. The V and J ends lost 7 bases and 8 bases, in that order; junction bases with no gene match: 7. Germline V gene lookup returns CDR1 MNHNY and CDR2 SVGAGI (reference sequence). Written as DNA, the CDR3 is TGTGCCAGCACTCTCCTGGGACTAGCGGGGGATGAGCAGTTCTTC. Translation: CASTLLGLAGDEQFF.

V usage is TRBV19 and J usage is TRBJ2-1; D is undetermined. The germline CDR1 and CDR2 sequences are LNHDA and SQIVND (reference sequence). This CDR3 has 18 amino acids. Trimming took off 0 bases at V and 0 bases at J, with 15 bases between the two ends. The CDR3, as DNA: TGTGCCAGTAGTATAGATGGGTGGGCAGCGAGCTCCTACAATGAGCAGTTCTTC. This encodes CASSIDGWAASSYNEQFF.

V is TRBV11-2 and J is TRBJ1-3; D is undetermined. The V end lost 6 bases, the J end lost 5 bases, and 8 bases lay between the germline ends. CDR1 and CDR2 from the germline V gene are SGHAT and FQNNGV. The CDR3 extends over 12 amino acids. This CDR3 is CASSYERNTIYF. In DNA, the CDR3 is TGTGCCAGCAGTTATGAAAGAAACACCATATATTTT.

The gene calls are TRBV24-1 and TRBJ2-1, with 8 bases identical to TRBD2. The CDR3 sequence is 14 residues long. Germline CDR1 is KGHDR and CDR2 is SFDVKD. The V and J ends lost 6 bases and 9 bases, in that order; junction bases with no gene match: 9. CDR3 bases: TGTGCCACCAGTCATAGACTAGCGCAGGGTGAGCAGTTCTTC. Translation: CATSHRLAQGEQFF.

The gene calls are TRBV11-2 and TRBJ2-7; tentative D call: TRBD1 (7 bases). Germline V gene lookup returns CDR1 SGHAT and CDR2 FQNNGV. CDR3 size: 14 residues. V was trimmed by 2 bases and J by 5 bases, leaving 13 bases between them. The DNA of the CDR3 is TGTGCCAGCAGCTTACAGGGGGGAGTGGACGAGCAGTACTTC. Its translation: CASSLQGGVDEQYF.

The chain has TRBV19 and TRBJ2-1; D is possibly TRBD1 (5 bases). CDR1 LNHDA and CDR2 SQIVND come from the germline V gene (reference sequence). V gave up 3 bases and J gave up 6 bases, with 21 bases separating them. The CDR3 spans 17 residues. CDR3 bases: TGTGCCAGTAGTATCCTCGGTTTGGGGCCACTTGGCAATGAGCAGTTCTTC. Its protein is CASSILGLGPLGNEQFF.

The genes are TRBV25-1 and TRBJ2-6, with unresolved D. CDR1 is MGHDK and CDR2 is SYGVNS in the germline V gene. The ends were cut back, 5 bases at V and 4 bases at J, with 6 bases in the middle. This CDR3 is 13 amino acids long. The CDR3: CASSRYGANVLTF. CDR3 DNA: TGTGCCAGCAGTCGGTACGGGGCCAACGTCCTGACTTTC.

This clone appeared a few times. The chain is built from TRBV2 and TRBJ1-5; tentatively, D is TRBD1 (5 bases). This CDR3 spans 15 amino acids. V lost 7 bases, J lost 2 bases, and 15 bases lay in between. Germline CDR1 reads SNHLY; CDR2 reads FYNNEI. CDR3 residues: CASTLGTLGNQPQHF. The CDR3 bases are TGTGCCAGCACTCTCGGGACCTTGGGCAATCAGCCCCAGCATTTT.

The table lists this clone with many counts. The chain is built from TRBV7-3 and TRBJ2-1; D tentatively fits TRBD1 or TRBD2 (5 bases each). Germline-derived CDR1 and CDR2 are SGHTA and FQGTGA. Trimming cost V 2 bases and J 0 bases, with 14 bases left between them. The CDR3 covers 17 residues. The CDR3 spells CASSLGGTPSSYNEQFF. In DNA form, the CDR3 reads TGTGCCAGCAGCTTAGGGGGTACCCCGAGCTCCTACAATGAGCAGTTCTTC.

This clone appeared once. The V gene is TRBV5-6, the J gene TRBJ2-2, with D maybe TRBD2 (5 bases). V lost 0 bases and J lost 6, with 9 bases in between. The CDR3 is 14 amino acids. Germline CDR1 is SGHDT and CDR2 is YYEEEE. CDR3 coding DNA: TGTGCCAGCAGCTTGGGAGGGCTCCCCGGGGAGCTGTTTTTT. This codes for CASSLGGLPGELFF. Full variable domain (rest looked up from reference TRBV5-6 and TRBJ2-2): DAGVTQSPTHLIKTRGQQVTLRCSPKSGHDTVSWYQQALGQGPQFIFQYYEEEERQRGNFPDRFSGHQFPNYSSELNVNALLLGDSALYLCASSLGGLPGELFFGEGSRLTVL.

With regard to this clone: The same CDR3 also results from other DNA sequences found in this sample. The chain uses TRBV6-2 or TRBV6-3 and TRBJ2-7; D is uncertain. Germline lookup yields CDR1 MNHEY and CDR2 SVGEGT. Trimming took 5 bases from V and 7 from J, leaving 12 bases between them. This CDR3 spans 12 amino acids. In DNA form, the CDR3 reads TGTGCCAGCAGTCCGCCCGGGTGGGAGCAGTACTTC. It codes for CASSPPGWEQYF.

This clone was detected only once. The chain links TRBV28 to TRBJ2-7, with TRBD1 matching over 7 bases. Looked up from germline, CDR1 is MDHEN and CDR2 is SYDVKM. The CDR3 has 15 residues. Germline trimming cut 5 bases from V and 2 bases from J; bases unmatched to any gene: 9. The CDR3 loop reads CASSLSPGTAYEQYF. The CDR3 DNA reads TGTGCCAGCAGTCTCTCCCCCGGGACAGCCTACGAGCAGTACTTC. Full variable domain (missing parts from reference TRBV28 and TRBJ2-7): DVKVTQSSRYLVKRTGEKVFLECVQDMDHENMFWYRQDPGLGLRLIYFSYDVKMKEKGDIPEGYSVSREKKERFSLILESASTNQTSMYLCASSLSPGTAYEQYFGPGTRLTVT.

The chain has TRBV19 and TRBJ2-3, with D hard to call. V dropped 5 bases and J dropped 5 bases, with 5 bases sitting between them. CDR1 and CDR2 from the germline V gene are LNHDA and SQIVND (reference sequence). This CDR3 region has 11 residues. CDR3 bases: TGTGCCAGTAGTCTCGTAGATACGCAGTATTTT. Encoded protein: CASSLVDTQYF.

A few counts support this clone. V gene TRBV5-1 combines with J gene TRBJ2-2, with TRBD2 identical over 7 bases. The CDR3 is 14 amino acids. Trimming at V came to 4 bases and at J to 6 bases, leaving 6 bases not matched to a gene. Per the germline V gene, CDR1 is SGHRS and CDR2 is YFSETQ. CDR3 sequence: CASSTGREAGELFF. The DNA for the CDR3 is TGCGCCAGCAGCACGGGACGGGAGGCCGGGGAGCTGTTTTTT.

The genes are TRBV30 and TRBJ1-2, with D possibly being TRBD1 (6 bases). The CDR3 is 11 amino acids. CDR1 and CDR2 from the germline V gene are GTSNPN and SVGIG (reference sequence). V lost 2 bases and J lost 7, with 8 bases in between. The CDR3 sequence: CAWSNRVGYTF. CDR3 DNA sequence: TGTGCCTGGAGTAACAGGGTTGGCTACACCTTC.

The J gene is TRBJ2-7, the V gene TRBV19; 11 bases are a match to TRBD2. Per germline, CDR1 LNHDA and CDR2 SQIVND (reference sequence). The CDR3 has 18 amino acids. After removal of 3 bases from V and 0 bases from J, the junction contained 10 bases not matched to a gene. CDR3 in amino acids: CASSIRGLAEMGSYEQYF. CDR3 DNA sequence: TGTGCCAGTAGTATTAGGGGACTAGCGGAGATGGGCTCCTACGAGCAGTACTTC. The complete variable domain, with remaining parts taken from reference TRBV19 and TRBJ2-7, reads DGGITQSPKYLFRKEGQNVTLSCEQNLNHDAMYWYRQDPGQGLRLIYYSQIVNDFQKGDIAEGYSVSREKKESFPLTVTSAQKNPTAFYLCASSIRGLAEMGSYEQYFGPGTRLTVT.

The chain has TRBV4-3 and TRBJ2-1, with TRBD2 matching over 13 bases. The germline CDR1 and CDR2 sequences are LGHNA and YSLEER. With V trimmed by 0 bases and J by 8 bases, 7 bases remained unmatched. This CDR3 has 17 residues. The CDR3 is CASSQEGALAGGDEQFF. The CDR3, as DNA: TGCGCCAGCAGCCAAGAGGGCGCACTAGCGGGAGGGGATGAGCAGTTCTTC.

The CDR3 region is CASSTAGAQYF. Here the CDR3 DNA reads TGTGCCAGCAGTACCGCCGGGGCCCAGTACTTC. V and J are TRBV6-6 and TRBJ2-5; possible D gene TRBD2, 5 bases. CDR1 and CDR2 (germline): MNHNY, SVGAGI (reference sequence). Trimming left V 5 bases short and J 9 bases short, with 10 bases between. CDR3 length: 11 amino acids.

The genes are TRBV19 and TRBJ2-7; D not resolved. The CDR3 length is 12 residues. Germline CDR1 is LNHDA and CDR2 is SQIVND (reference sequence). V lost 4 bases and J 3 bases, leaving 7 bases between the germline ends. The CDR3 nucleotides read TGTGCCAGTAGTAGGGCGAACTACGAGCAGTACTTC. Translation gives CASSRANYEQYF.